Following are 18 T cell receptor beta chains from one sample sequenced in a study of blood T cells in healthy people across ages. For the second PCR, which ran for about 6 to 12 cycles, a sample-barcoded 5' primer and a J-beta primer mix were used. TCRdb analysed the 5' RACE reads with MiXCR anew, one entry per CDR3 protein. The sample records approximately 810,000 distinct CDR3 sequences, around 30% being singletons. Input material: blood. The source is a woman older than 75 in good health.

This chain joins TRBV18 and TRBJ1-5; weak D call: TRBD1 (5 bases). Looked up from germline, CDR1 is KGHSH and CDR2 is LQKENI. The CDR3 consists of 14 residues. Trimming removed 3 bases from V and 7 bases from J, with 13 bases in between. The CDR3: CASSPAGRFQPQHF. CDR3 coding DNA: TGTGCCAGCTCACCGGCAGGGCGATTCCAGCCCCAGCATTTT.

The chain has TRBV5-8 and TRBJ1-6, with TRBD1 as a possible D gene (6 bases). Germline CDR1 and CDR2: SGHTS and YDEGEE. Trimming left V 5 bases short and J 0 bases short, with 12 bases between. The CDR3 runs to 16 residues. The DNA for the CDR3 is TGTGCCAGCAGACACAGGGAAAGCTCCTATAATTCACCCCTCCACTTT. The encoded protein is CASRHRESSYNSPLHF.

This clonotype was observed at least ten times. The chain uses TRBV15 and TRBJ2-5; TRBD1 is a possible D gene (6 bases). This CDR3 is 14 amino acids long. Germline V CDR1 and CDR2: LNHNV, YYDKDF (reference sequence). Trimming cost V 3 bases and J 0 bases, with 8 bases left between them. The CDR3 coding sequence is TGTGCCACCAGCAGGGGACACAACCAAGAGACCCAGTACTTC. It specifies CATSRGHNQETQYF.

CDR3 nucleotide sequence: TGTGCCAGCAGTTACTCGATGTTTGGGGACAACGAGCAGTACTTC. The encoded protein is CASSYSMFGDNEQYF. The V and J genes are TRBV6-6 and TRBJ2-5, with TRBD1 as a possible D gene (6 bases). The closer fit of TRBJ2-7 to the DNA end suggests the J call may be wrong. The CDR3 has 15 amino acids. Germline V gene lookup returns CDR1 MNHNY and CDR2 SVGAGI (reference sequence).

This clonotype was observed many times. The V gene is TRBV5-5, the J gene TRBJ2-7, with unresolved D. CDR1 and CDR2 from the germline V gene are SGHKS and YYEKEE (reference sequence). This CDR3 is built from 18 residues. V was cut by 0 bases and J by 0 bases, with 19 bases left in between. In nucleotides, the CDR3 is TGTGCCAGCAGCTTGGCCGCCTTCGTGACACCTAGCTCCTACGAGCAGTACTTC. This translates into CASSLAAFVTPSSYEQYF.

This clonotype was recorded at least ten times. The chain combines TRBV11-2 with TRBJ2-5; possibly TRBD2 for D (5 bases). The CDR3 runs 14 residues. The V and J ends lost 5 bases and 3 bases respectively, with 13 bases between them. Germline V gene sequence: CDR1 SGHAT, CDR2 FQNNGV. CDR3 nucleotide sequence: TGTGCCAGCAGCCAAATCTACGGGGAAGAGACCCAGTACTTC. This gives the protein CASSQIYGEETQYF.

In its sample, this clonotype was seen many times. A junction end diverges from the germline sequence, so it may reflect a read error. The rearrangement uses TRBV5-1 and TRBJ1-6; 9 bases line up with TRBD1. This CDR3 is built from 14 residues. Germline loops: CDR1 SGHRS, CDR2 YFSETQ. The CDR3 sequence: CASSLGQGTSPLHF. For the CDR3, the DNA is TGTGCCAGCAGCTTAGGACAGGGGACTTCACCCCTCCACTTT.

This sequence joins TRBV27 and TRBJ2-7; 7 bases agree with TRBD2. The CDR3 is made up of 16 amino acids. V lost 2 bases to trimming and J lost 1 base; unmatched junction nucleotides: 8. The germline V gene has CDR1 MNHEY and CDR2 SMNVEV (reference sequence). CDR3 bases: TGTGCCAGCAGTTTAATTCTGGGGGGGGGTTCCTACGAGCAGTACTTC. It codes for CASSLILGGGSYEQYF.

This clonotype is a singleton in its sample. At one of its ends the junction is not consistent with the germline gene, which may arise from a read error. The CDR3: CASSPRGTDTHYF. Here the CDR3 DNA reads TGTGCCAGCTCACCAAGGGGCACAGATACGCACTATTTT. The chain recombines TRBV18 with TRBJ2-3, with TRBD1 as a possible D gene (5 bases). The germline CDR1 and CDR2 sequences are KGHSH and LQKENI. This CDR3 has 13 residues.

This clonotype came up many times. J is TRBJ1-2 and V is TRBV3-1, with 7 bases fitting TRBD1. Unmatched junction bases numbered 10, after V lost 8 bases and J lost 7 bases. CDR1 LGHDT and CDR2 YNNKEL come from the germline V gene (reference sequence). The CDR3 covers 13 residues. The CDR3 here is CASGILQGTGYTF. The CDR3 DNA reads as TGTGCCAGCGGGATCCTACAGGGGACTGGCTACACCTTC.

The V call is TRBV18, the J call TRBJ1-2; 7 bases fit TRBD1. V gave up 2 bases and J gave up 1 base; unmatched junction bases: 1. Germline V gene data show CDR1 as KGHSH and CDR2 as LQKENI. The CDR3 consists of 14 residues. The CDR3 region is CASSPTGVNYGYTF. The CDR3 DNA follows: TGTGCCAGCTCACCAACAGGGGTTAACTATGGCTACACCTTC.

The chain combines TRBV4-1 with TRBJ1-2; tentatively, D is TRBD1 (6 bases). The CDR3 consists of 17 residues. Germline CDR1 is MGHRA and CDR2 is YSYEKL. Trimming left V 0 bases short and J 0 bases short, with 14 bases between. As DNA, the CDR3 is TGCGCCAGCAGCCAAGATCAGGGGCAACGAGCTAACTATGGCTACACCTTC. As protein: CASSQDQGQRANYGYTF.

Of note for this clonotype: With a much larger clone just one base away, this may be a read error. The chain links TRBV5-1 to TRBJ1-2; tentatively, D is TRBD1 (5 bases). CDR1 is SGHRS and CDR2 is YFSETQ in the germline V gene. CDR3 size: 13 residues. The CDR3, as DNA: TGCACCAGCAGCTTGGCCGGGACCCGAGTTCGCACCTTC. It translates to CTSSLAGTRVRTF.

In its sample, this clonotype was seen many times. It may be a read error: a sequence one base away is much more abundant. The chain employs TRBV20-1 and TRBJ2-7; 13 nucleotides align to TRBD2. Germline CDR1 reads DFQATT; CDR2 reads SNEGSKA (reference sequence). Trimming removed 1 base from V and 7 bases from J; junction bases left unmatched: 10. The CDR3 runs to 16 residues. CDR3 loop: CSARVLLAGGRYEQYF. CDR3 nucleotides: TGCAGTGCTAGAGTCCTACTAGCGGGGGGGCGGTATGAGCAGTACTTC.

The sample holds a few counts of this clonotype. In DNA form, the CDR3 reads TGCGCCAGCAGGGACGGGGTAACTAATGAAAAACTGTTTTTT. Its translation is CASRDGVTNEKLFF. The V call is TRBV5-1, the J call TRBJ1-4; D unresolved. The germline V gene has CDR1 SGHRS and CDR2 YFSETQ. V was pared by 5 bases and J by 1 base, with 9 bases between. This CDR3 has 14 residues.

This clonotype was counted ten times or more. The chain combines TRBV12-3 or TRBV12-4 with TRBJ2-5; D is unclear. Trimming stripped 5 bases from V and 1 base from J, with 5 bases between. This CDR3 spans 12 amino acids. The CDR3 DNA is TGTGCCAGCAGTACGAGCCAAGAGACCCAGTACTTC. Translated: CASSTSQETQYF.

The chain has TRBV6-1 and TRBJ1-2; TRBD1 is a possible D gene (6 bases). The CDR3 is made up of 11 amino acids. The V end was cut by 11 bases, the J end by 7 bases, with 14 bases between. The germline V gene encodes CDR1 MNHNS and CDR2 SASEGT. The CDR3 protein is CAAQGMSGYTF. The CDR3 DNA sequence: TGTGCCGCACAGGGAATGAGTGGCTACACCTTC.

The chain recombines TRBV3-1 with TRBJ1-4; D is unresolved. Germline V gene data show CDR1 as LGHDT and CDR2 as YNNKEL (reference sequence). The V end lost 1 base, the J end lost 5 bases, and 11 bases lay between the germline ends. This CDR3 region has 15 residues. CDR3 DNA: TGTGCCAGCAGCCAAGGTCTGGGTATAAATGAAAAACTGTTTTTT. It yields the protein CASSQGLGINEKLFF. Full variable domain (remainder filled in from reference TRBV3-1 and TRBJ1-4): DTAVSQTPKYLVTQMGNDKSIKCEQNLGHDTMYWYKQDSKKFLKIMFSYNNKELIINETVPNRFSPKSPDKAHLNLHINSLELGDSAVYFCASSQGLGINEKLFFGSGTQLSVL.